Sequencing of this T cell receptor (beta chain) was carried out in a study of cytomegalovirus exposure and HLA in healthy donors. Turning to the study itself: Falling in the Caucasian-associated ancestry cluster were 80% to 85% of under 500 genotyped donors.

The PCR used 60 Vbeta and 13 Jbeta primers. The method was immunoSEQ multiplex PCR; TCRdb's version includes in-frame clones alone and lacks a portion of them. The sample includes about 150,000 clones, around 74% of them seen just once. The study's findings and limits: The study flagged approximately 180 TCR beta chains as cytomegalovirus-associated. Most sequenced TCRs were rare (though some public TCRs occurred in many donors).

About this clone itself: What it binds is unknown.

Sequencing input: PBMCs. The receptor was derived from a man aged 18-30 years in good health and CMV-seronegative.

For the CDR3, the DNA is TGTGCCAGCAGCGTCCCTAGTAGAGTAGATGGCGGTGAGCAGTTCTTC. It specifies CASSVPSRVDGGEQFF. J is TRBJ2-1 and V is TRBV9; D gene unclear. The CDR3 spans 16 residues. The ends were cut back, 2 bases at V and 9 bases at J, with 21 bases in the middle. Germline CDR1 SGDLS, CDR2 YYNGEE.